The entry that follows covers one TCR beta chain sequence. Original methodology: Reference gene primer amplification gave estimated nucleated cell counts. The assay was immunoSEQ multiplex PCR, and TCRdb's table has in-frame clones only and misses some. D and trimming were read from the DNA, whereas the V and J calls and clone size are those reported in that table. This sample has about 210,000 clones, with 84% found just once. The CDR3 totals 14 residues. CDR1 and CDR2 from the germline V gene are MNHEY and SVGAGI. V was trimmed by 3 bases and J by 4 bases, leaving 9 bases between them. This sample stems from a study of blood T cell repertoires in COVID-19. Across the whole study: Spain, Italy and the United States supplied samples that represented acute and convalescent COVID-19.

Material for sequencing was peripheral blood. The TCR was taken from a woman between 45 and 65 years old with active or convalescent COVID-19. The V and J genes are TRBV6-5 and TRBJ1-4; TRBD1 might be the D (5 bases). The CDR3 bases are TGTGCCAGCAGTTATGCGACAGTTAATGAAAAACTGTTTTTT. Protein product: CASSYATVNEKLFF.